The entry that follows covers one T cell receptor beta chain sequence. Antigen unknown. 13 Jbeta primers and 60 Vbeta primers were used for the PCR. Measured with immunoSEQ multiplex PCR; TCRdb has only the in-frame clones, and not every one. The data contain 60,000 to 95,000 clones, 84% of them seen just once; the ten biggest clones take up about 20%. The germline V gene encodes CDR1 MDHEN and CDR2 SYDVKM. The V and J ends lost 1 base and 0 bases respectively, with 7 bases between them. The CDR3 consists of 15 residues. The sample comes from a study of cytomegalovirus exposure and HLA in healthy donors. Findings and limits, study-wide: Equally common other TCR beta chains were less clonally expanded than HLA-associated ones, a later analysis found.

Nominally healthy donors provided the samples, though records likely missed some immune exposures. The chain is built from TRBV28 and TRBJ1-5; D is perhaps TRBD1 (5 bases). The sequence derives from a man between 65 and 85 years old in good health and CMV-seropositive. Sample: PBMCs. As DNA, the CDR3 is TGTGCCAGCAGTTTATTGGGGGGTAGCAATCAGCCCCAGCATTTT. It specifies CASSLLGGSNQPQHF.